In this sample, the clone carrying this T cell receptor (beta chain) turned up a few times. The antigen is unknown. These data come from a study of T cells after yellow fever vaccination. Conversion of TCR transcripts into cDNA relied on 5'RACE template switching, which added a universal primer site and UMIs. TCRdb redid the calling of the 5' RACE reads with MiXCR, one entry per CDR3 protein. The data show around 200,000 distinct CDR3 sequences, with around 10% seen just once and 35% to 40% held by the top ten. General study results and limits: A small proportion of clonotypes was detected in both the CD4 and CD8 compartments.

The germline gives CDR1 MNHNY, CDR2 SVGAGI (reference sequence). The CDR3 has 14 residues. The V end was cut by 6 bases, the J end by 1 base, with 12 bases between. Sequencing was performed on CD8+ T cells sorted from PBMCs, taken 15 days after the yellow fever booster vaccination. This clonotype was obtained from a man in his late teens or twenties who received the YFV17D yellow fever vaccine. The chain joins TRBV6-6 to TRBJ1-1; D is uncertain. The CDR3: CASSLQIGNTEAFF. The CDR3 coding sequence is TGTGCCAGCAGCTTACAAATAGGGAACACTGAAGCTTTCTTT.